Reported below is one T cell receptor beta chain. The data derive from a study of control samples from healthy donors and cancer patients. TCRdb keeps only in-frame clones here, not all; method: immunoSEQ multiplex PCR. In all, the sample yields roughly 200,000 clones. The source is a woman in her 30s in good health. Source material: blood.

CDR3 protein: CASMEGARNTEAFF. CDR3 sequence (DNA): TGTGCCAGTATGGAGGGGGCGAGGAACACTGAAGCTTTCTTT. The genes are TRBV19 and TRBJ1-1, with 7 nucleotides matching TRBD1. V lost 7 bases to trimming and J lost 1 base; unmatched junction nucleotides: 6. This CDR3 is 14 amino acids long. Per germline, CDR1 LNHDA and CDR2 SQIVND (reference sequence).